This TCR beta chain was identified during a study of regulatory T cells in long-lasting Graves disease. Time point in this sample: newly diagnosed GD, antithyroid drugs for less than 3 months. The TCR library was made from RNA that had been extracted from PBMCs in TRIzol. This clonotype was seen ten or more times. Its antigen is unknown. Trimming cost V 1 base and J 0 bases, with 22 bases left between them. The CDR3 length is 21 residues. The germline V gene encodes CDR1 SGHAT and CDR2 FQNNGV. Study-level results: Persistent Graves' patients had lower TCR diversity than newly diagnosed ones.

CDR3 regions were amplified by Arm-PCR using iRepertoire HTBI primers to build TCR beta libraries. TCRdb passed the multiplex PCR reads through MiXCR, listing each CDR3 protein once. The table records around 500,000 distinct CDR3 sequences, approximately 12% of them present only once. The same sample was also studied in work on T cells in Graves' hyperthyroidism and ophthalmopathy. That report adds: The definition of stable Graves' hyperthyroidism was no ophthalmopathy progression within 18 months.

This sequence originates from a woman aged 25 to 39 with Graves disease. The rearrangement links TRBV11-2 to TRBJ2-6; no firm D call. The specimen was peripheral blood mononuclear cells (PBMCs), collected at new diagnosis, from a patient treated with antithyroid drugs. The CDR3 here is CASSLVPLFSSTLSGANVLTF. The DNA of the CDR3 is TGTGCCAGCAGCTTAGTCCCTTTATTTTCGTCGACGCTCTCTGGGGCCAACGTCCTGACTTTC. Drawing the rest from reference TRBV11-2 and TRBJ2-6, the complete variable domain is EAGVAQSPRYKIIEKRQSVAFWCNPISGHATLYWYQQILGQGPKLLIQFQNNGVVDDSQLPKDRFSAERLKGVDSTLKIQPAKLEDSAVYLCASSLVPLFSSTLSGANVLTFGAGSRLTVL.